Each of the 7 T cell receptor beta chains below was sequenced from the same sample in a study of CD8 T cell repertoires and HIV-1 epitope variants. The antigens of these receptors remain unknown. Produced via immunoSEQ multiplex PCR; TCRdb's table is partial and in-frame only. The sample shows roughly 5,200 clones, around 60% of them seen only once. The sequenced material came from cultured CD8+ T cells derived from PBMCs. These receptors all come from a male donor with HIV.

The genes are TRBV9 and TRBJ2-1; D not resolved. V gave up 0 bases and J gave up 0 bases, with 10 bases separating them. The CDR3 length is 16 residues. The germline gives CDR1 SGDLS, CDR2 YYNGEE. CDR3 bases: TGTGCCAGCAGCGTAGAAGCCGGTAGCTCCTACAATGAGCAGTTCTTC. Protein sequence: CASSVEAGSSYNEQFF.

This clone has a single count. V gene TRBV19 combines with J gene TRBJ2-7; TRBD1 matches at 11 bases. The CDR3 is made up of 15 amino acids. The junction had 6 bases not matched to a gene; V was cut back by 6 bases and J by 2 bases. CDR1 is LNHDA and CDR2 is SQIVND in the germline V gene (reference sequence). The CDR3 sequence is CASSIAGQGAYEQYF. The DNA for the CDR3 is TGTGCCAGTAGCATTGCGGGACAGGGGGCCTACGAGCAGTACTTC.

The V call is TRBV4-1, the J call TRBJ1-2; no reliable D call. Germline lookup yields CDR1 MGHRA and CDR2 YSYEKL. The CDR3 length is 14 residues. V was cut by 1 base and J by 4 bases, with 10 bases left in between. Written as DNA, the CDR3 is TGCGCCAGCAGCCAAGTTGACGGTTCCTATGGCTACACCTTC. Translating it yields CASSQVDGSYGYTF.

The rearrangement joins TRBV5-1 to TRBJ1-2, with 11 bases fitting TRBD1. V shed 3 bases, J shed 4 bases, and the junction held 5 bases outside the gene matches. Germline V CDR1 and CDR2: SGHRS, YFSETQ. This CDR3 comprises 15 residues. The CDR3 bases are TGCGCCAGCAGCTCCGCCGGGACAGGGGGCTATGGCTACACCTTC. Protein: CASSSAGTGGYGYTF.

Only a few counts were recorded for this clone. This chain uses TRBV30 with TRBJ1-1; 8 bases fit TRBD1. The CDR3 is 15 amino acids. V lost 3 bases to trimming and J lost 6 bases; unmatched junction nucleotides: 12. Per germline, CDR1 GTSNPN and CDR2 SVGIG (reference sequence). CDR3 in amino acids: CAWRDFGQGDPEAFF. The CDR3 DNA reads as TGTGCCTGGAGAGATTTCGGACAGGGAGATCCTGAAGCTTTCTTT.

The genes are TRBV5-6 and TRBJ2-7; 9 bases agree with TRBD1. The CDR3 has 15 amino acids. Germline V lookup: CDR1 SGHDT, CDR2 YYEEEE. With 4 bases clipped from V and 3 bases from J, the junction kept 8 bases outside the gene matches. This CDR3 is CASSPPGQGYYEQYF. In nucleotides, the CDR3 is TGTGCCAGCAGCCCACCGGGACAGGGATACTACGAGCAGTACTTC.

This clone was seen a handful of times. The chain has TRBV28 and TRBJ2-3, with 12 bases fitting TRBD2. In germline, CDR1 is MDHEN, CDR2 SYDVKM. V was clipped by 3 bases and J by 1 base; unmatched bases: 14. The CDR3 is made up of 20 amino acids. This CDR3 is CASSFGPGASGRAGTDTQYF. The CDR3 DNA sequence: TGTGCCAGCAGTTTTGGGCCCGGGGCTAGCGGGAGGGCAGGCACAGATACGCAGTATTTT.